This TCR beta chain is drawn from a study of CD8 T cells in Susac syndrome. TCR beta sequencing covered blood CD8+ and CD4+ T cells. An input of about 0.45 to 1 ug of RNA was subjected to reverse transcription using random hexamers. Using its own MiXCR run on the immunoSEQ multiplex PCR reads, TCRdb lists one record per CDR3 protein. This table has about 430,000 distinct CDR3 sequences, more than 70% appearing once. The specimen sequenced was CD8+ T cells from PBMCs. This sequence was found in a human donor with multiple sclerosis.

CDR3 residues: CSARDRDSEYTEAFF. The CDR3 nucleotides are TGCAGTGCTAGAGATCGGGACAGCGAATACACTGAAGCTTTCTTT. The rearrangement uses TRBV20-1 and TRBJ1-1, with 7 positions matching TRBD1. The junction had 7 bases not matched to a gene; V was cut back by 0 bases and J by 3 bases. The CDR3 consists of 15 residues. In germline, CDR1 is DFQATT, CDR2 SNEGSKA (reference sequence).